The 2 T cell receptor beta chains below were found in one sample sequenced in a study of blood T cells in healthy people across ages. For the second PCR, which ran for about 7 to 11 cycles, a sample-barcoded 5' primer and a J-beta primer mix were used. Via MiXCR, TCRdb re-called the 5' RACE reads, giving one row per CDR3 protein. The sample lists some 880,000 distinct CDR3 sequences, 30% to 45% seen once, with around 13% in the top ten. The sequencing sample was made of blood. All receptors derive from a man aged 18 to 30 in good health.

This clonotype was found many times. The J gene is TRBJ2-5, the V gene TRBV7-7, with D unclear. The CDR3 totals 14 residues. Trimming took off 5 bases at V and 0 bases at J, with 10 bases between the two ends. CDR1 is SSHAT and CDR2 is FNYEAQ in the germline V gene (reference sequence). Here the CDR3 DNA reads TGTGCCAGCAGCCCCAGTGCGGACCAAGAGACCCAGTACTTC. It encodes CASSPSADQETQYF.

The chain carries TRBV6-2 or TRBV6-3 and TRBJ2-1, with 8 bases aligning to TRBD2. Germline V CDR1 and CDR2: MNHEY, SVGEGT. This CDR3 region has 16 residues. Losses at the gene ends were 5 bases for V and 2 bases for J; bases not matched to a gene: 8. CDR3 DNA sequence: TGTGCCAGCAGTCCCGCTTCGGGAGGGACCTACAATGAGCAGTTCTTC. Protein: CASSPASGGTYNEQFF.